The source of this TCR beta chain is a study of T cell repertoires in cytomegalovirus infection (dated by TCRdb to between 2018 and 2021). Study-wide context: Alongside well-studied HLA-B-restricted epitopes, the peptide stimulations were aimed at recently identified HLA-C-restricted CMV epitopes, whose presentation resists viral immunomodulation. Donor HLA type was relevant to the analysis, as public TCR beta signatures indicated carriage of CMV infection together with the matching HLA type.

V is shortened by 7 bases, J by 5 bases, and the region joining them spans 18 bases. CDR1 MNHNS and CDR2 SASEGT were looked up in the germline V gene. Measured from the cysteine to the phenylalanine, the CDR3 is 14 residues long. This entry keeps only the CDR3 DNA: 42 bases, framed from base 1. This specimen's treatment or condition label, interpreted: in vitro stimulation with specific CMV peptide epitopes to enrich CMV-specific T cells. Sequencing was carried out with an Illumina HiSeq 1500. The raw public reads went through TCRdb reprocessing: fastp at Q25, MiXCR clone calling, in-frame beta chains kept. One record per CDR3 amino acid sequence lists the most common genes and DNA. Present in this sample are some 800,000 distinct CDR3 sequences, around a third of which were seen just once. Roughly 12% of the sample is in the top ten clones. This clonotype was picked up a small number of times. The antigen it binds to is not known. Base-call qualities are not available, and no considerably larger clone is one nucleotide away.

Results the study describes overall, beyond this receptor: The ex vivo response was dominated by HLA-C-restricted CMV-specific TCR beta clonotypes, which also provided the single most frequent clonotype in two of eight donors. In both this cohort and an independent roughly 400-donor cohort, the cumulative frequency of public TCR beta family members distinguished carriers of CMV infection plus the relevant HLA type.

The material was cultured CD8+ T cells from PBMCs, obtained from culture after CMV antigen stimulation. The sequence is built from TRBV6-1 and TRBJ2-7, with the D gene uncertain. This TCR came from a human donor in good health (CMV status not recorded). Some clones in this sample may be carry-over from other donors' samples. The CDR3 protein: CASIPGLKPHEQYF. The DNA sequence is TGTGCCAGCATCCCGGGCCTTAAGCCTCACGAGCAGTACTTC.